These 25 T cell receptor beta chains originate from one sample sequenced in a study of spatial heterogeneity in lung cancer. Time point: sample taken at primary tumor resection. TCRdb re-called the 5' RACE reads with MiXCR, one entry per CDR3 protein. The data hold about 22,000 distinct CDR3 sequences, with approximately 5.8% observed a single time. The sequencing here drew on PBMCs, taken at surgery. The receptors derive from a male donor with early-stage non-small cell lung cancer.

This clonotype was found a few times. This sequence joins TRBV7-9 and TRBJ2-5; 14 nucleotides line up with TRBD2. The ends lost 4 bases at V and 2 bases at J; junction bases unmatched: 12. The CDR3 has 19 residues. Germline lookup yields CDR1 SEHNR and CDR2 FQNEAQ (reference sequence). The DNA of the CDR3 is TGTGCCAGCAGCTCACCAGGACTAGCGGGGGGCTGGTTACAAGAGACCCAGTACTTC. It encodes CASSSPGLAGGWLQETQYF.

This clonotype was seen ten or more times. J is TRBJ1-6 and V is TRBV12-3 or TRBV12-4; D may be TRBD1 (6 bases). This CDR3 has 15 residues. V lost 5 bases and J 8 bases, leaving 16 bases between the germline ends. The CDR3 DNA follows: TGTGCCAGCAGTAGGGACACCCCTGAGGATTCACCCCTCCACTTT. Its translation: CASSRDTPEDSPLHF.

The chain employs TRBV6-5 and TRBJ1-6, with D perhaps matching TRBD1 (6 bases). The CDR3 has 15 amino acids. The germline gives CDR1 MNHEY, CDR2 SVGAGI. V shed 2 bases and J shed 9 bases, with 14 bases lying between them. The CDR3 DNA reads TGTGCCAGCAGTTACATGCAGGGGCCTGGTTCACCCCTCCACTTT. It yields the protein CASSYMQGPGSPLHF.

Points on this clonotype: A read error is possible here, since a much larger clone lies one base away. The CDR3 DNA reads as TGTGCCAGCAGGCTACATCAAGATACGCAGTATTTT. Residues: CASRLHQDTQYF. This chain connects TRBV7-6 to TRBJ2-3; D gene unclear. V lost 6 bases to trimming and J lost 5 bases, with 9 bases between them. Per germline, CDR1 SGHVS and CDR2 FNYEAQ. This CDR3 spans 12 amino acids.

This clonotype was seen ten or more times. The chain recombines TRBV29-1 with TRBJ2-2; TRBD1 might be the D (5 bases). The CDR3 has 16 amino acids. Trimming shortened V by 0 bases and J by 6 bases, and 17 bases separated the two germline ends. CDR1 and CDR2 from the germline V gene are SQVTM and ANQGSEA. CDR3 nucleotide sequence: TGCAGCGTTGAAGAGCCCAGGGTAACATCCGCCGGGGAGCTGTTTTTT. Protein: CSVEEPRVTSAGELFF.

This clonotype showed up many times. The chain carries TRBV5-1 and TRBJ2-7; 11 positions match TRBD2. The CDR3 spans 14 residues. CDR1 and CDR2 (germline): SGHRS, YFSETQ. V was pared by 3 bases and J by 3 bases, with 2 bases of the junction left unmatched. CDR3 coding DNA: TGCGCCAGCAGCTCCGGACTAGCGGGCTACGAGCAGTACTTC. It is translated as CASSSGLAGYEQYF.

This clonotype occurred many times. The chain links TRBV5-1 to TRBJ2-5; weak D call: TRBD2 (6 bases). The germline V and J ends were trimmed by 0 bases and 4 bases, with 16 bases remaining between them. The CDR3 loop spans 16 amino acids. Germline values: CDR1 SGHRS, CDR2 YFSETQ. As DNA, the CDR3 is TGCGCCAGCAGCTTGGAATATGGGGGGATGAGAGAGACCCAGTACTTC. Translating it yields CASSLEYGGMRETQYF.

Concerning this clonotype: A much more abundant neighbour one base away suggests this may be a read error. It is likely a read error, because the conserved phenylalanine at the end of the CDR3 is missing. The CDR3 nucleotides read TGTGCCAGCTCACTGGCAGGGATCACAGATACGCAGTATTTA. Translating it yields CASSLAGITDTQYL. The chain joins TRBV18 to TRBJ2-3; tentative D call: TRBD1 (5 bases). Germline CDR1 reads KGHSH; CDR2 reads LQKENI. Trimming left V 4 bases short and J 2 bases short, with 10 bases between. The CDR3 contains 14 residues.

This clonotype was detected a few times. The V and J genes are TRBV5-1 and TRBJ2-1; either TRBD1 or TRBD2 may supply D (5 bases each). V gave up 3 bases and J gave up 3 bases, with 16 bases separating them. Per the germline V gene, CDR1 is SGHRS and CDR2 is YFSETQ. The CDR3 runs 16 residues. The CDR3 bases are TGCGCCAGCAGCTGGCAGGACGGGGCTAACTACAATGAGCAGTTCTTC. Residues: CASSWQDGANYNEQFF.

This clonotype was detected a few times. The gene calls are TRBV28 and TRBJ1-4; 9 bases align to TRBD1. The CDR3 has 15 amino acids. Per germline, CDR1 MDHEN and CDR2 SYDVKM. V lost 2 bases, J lost 5 bases, and 3 bases stayed unmatched. The CDR3 coding sequence is TGTGCCAGCAGTTTAATGGGGACAGGGAATGAAAAACTGTTTTTT. Residues: CASSLMGTGNEKLFF.

This clonotype was seen repeatedly, ten times or more. The genes are TRBV10-3 and TRBJ2-3; D gene unclear. There are 11 residues in the CDR3. V was shortened by 10 bases and J by 5 bases, with 10 bases between the two germline ends. Germline V CDR1 and CDR2: ENHRY, SYGVKD. The chain's CDR3 is CASRSRDTQYF. The CDR3 nucleotides are TGTGCCAGTAGGTCCCGAGATACGCAGTATTTT.

At least ten counts were recorded for this clonotype. The V and J genes are TRBV5-4 and TRBJ2-5, with D possibly being TRBD2 (5 bases). Germline lookup yields CDR1 SGHNT and CDR2 YYREEE (reference sequence). This CDR3 spans 15 amino acids. The ends were cut back, 0 bases at V and 0 bases at J, with 9 bases in the middle. Written as DNA, the CDR3 is TGTGCCAGCAGCTTGGCCCCGGGAAACCAAGAGACCCAGTACTTC. This translates into CASSLAPGNQETQYF.

The chain couples TRBV20-1 to TRBJ1-6; D call uncertain. CDR3 length equals 15 residues. Germline V lookup: CDR1 DFQATT, CDR2 SNEGSKA (reference sequence). The germline V and J ends were trimmed by 2 bases and 5 bases, with 13 bases remaining between them. Here the CDR3 DNA reads TGCAGTGCTAGAAGGCGAGGGTTTGATAATTCACCCCTCCACTTT. Translated, it gives CSARRRGFDNSPLHF.

This clonotype was counted many times. CDR3 protein: CSALGQGNEKLFF. CDR3 nucleotides: TGCAGTGCTTTGGGACAGGGGAATGAAAAACTGTTTTTT. The chain is built from TRBV20-1 and TRBJ1-4; 10 bases match TRBD1. The CDR3 has 13 residues. Germline V gene data show CDR1 as DFQATT and CDR2 as SNEGSKA (reference sequence). V shed 5 bases, J shed 5 bases, and the junction held 2 bases outside the gene matches.

This clonotype occurred many times. This rearrangement joins TRBV12-3 or TRBV12-4 to TRBJ2-4; D unclear. CDR3 length: 13 amino acids. The V gene lost 5 bases and the J gene lost 1 base, with 6 bases spanning the gap. The CDR3 DNA is TGTGCCAGCAGTACAGAGGCCAAAAACATTCAGTACTTC. This encodes CASSTEAKNIQYF.

This clonotype was seen repeatedly, ten times or more. V usage is TRBV28 and J usage is TRBJ1-5; D ambiguous. This CDR3 spans 12 amino acids. Germline CDR1 reads MDHEN; CDR2 reads SYDVKM. Trimming removed 6 bases at V and 4 bases at J, with 7 bases between. The CDR3 is CASRERNQPQHF. The DNA for the CDR3 is TGTGCCAGCAGGGAGCGTAATCAGCCCCAGCATTTT. The whole variable domain, filled in from reference TRBV28 and TRBJ1-5, reads DVKVTQSSRYLVKRTGEKVFLECVQDMDHENMFWYRQDPGLGLRLIYFSYDVKMKEKGDIPEGYSVSREKKERFSLILESASTNQTSMYLCASRERNQPQHFGDGTRLSIL.

This clonotype was recorded many times. The chain employs TRBV30 and TRBJ2-2, with D perhaps matching TRBD1 or TRBD2 (5 bases each). The CDR3 has 14 residues. CDR1 GTSNPN and CDR2 SVGIG come from the germline V gene (reference sequence). V was pared by 3 bases and J by 6 bases, with 14 bases between. The CDR3 spells CAWSRDLGAGELFF. In nucleotides, the CDR3 is TGTGCCTGGAGCCGGGACCTGGGGGCCGGGGAGCTGTTTTTT.

This clonotype has a count of ten or more. J is TRBJ2-3 and V is TRBV6-2 or TRBV6-3, with D unclear. Germline V lookup: CDR1 MNHEY, CDR2 SVGEGT. Trimming left V 6 bases short and J 8 bases short, with 12 bases between. This CDR3 comprises 12 residues. The CDR3 region is CASRLRGGTQYF. In nucleotides, the CDR3 is TGTGCCAGCAGATTACGCGGTGGTACGCAGTATTTT.

This clonotype showed up many times. The gene calls are TRBV15 and TRBJ2-1, with unresolved D. Germline V gene data show CDR1 as LNHNV and CDR2 as YYDKDF (reference sequence). V was clipped by 8 bases and J by 0 bases, with 17 bases between them. The CDR3 runs 16 residues. DNA for the CDR3: TGTGCCACCGAACCCTTGCGGCCAAGCTCCTACAATGAGCAGTTCTTC. This codes for CATEPLRPSSYNEQFF.

This clonotype was found a few times. This chain uses TRBV7-3 with TRBJ2-3, with unresolved D. CDR1 and CDR2 (germline): SGHTA, FQGTGA. The V end lost 2 bases, the J end lost 3 bases, and 9 bases lay between the germline ends. This CDR3 has 14 residues. The CDR3 DNA reads TGTGCCAGCAGCTTAGGTCTCAGAACAGATACGCAGTATTTT. This codes for CASSLGLRTDTQYF.

With respect to this clonotype: This sequence may be a read error, since a much larger clone differs from it by one base. The chain uses TRBV2 and TRBJ2-7, with D unresolved. CDR1 is SNHLY and CDR2 is FYNNEI in the germline V gene. The CDR3 sequence is 12 residues long. V lost 10 bases to trimming and J lost 5 bases, with 15 bases between them. The CDR3, as DNA: TGTGCCACTGGAGCGCTTTCCCACGAGCAGTACTTC. It yields the protein CATGALSHEQYF.

The chain is built from TRBV9 and TRBJ2-7, with D possibly matching TRBD2 (7 bases). The CDR3 spans 16 residues. Germline V lookup: CDR1 SGDLS, CDR2 YYNGEE. Deletions cut 0 bases from V and 3 bases from J, with 16 bases between. CDR3 in DNA: TGTGCCAGCAGCGTAGTAGGGGGGGGGACCCTCTACGAGCAGTACTTC. As protein: CASSVVGGGTLYEQYF.

The table lists this clonotype with many counts. V usage is TRBV5-4 and J usage is TRBJ2-4; TRBD1 matches at 10 bases. The length of the CDR3 is 20 residues. Germline CDR1 reads SGHNT; CDR2 reads YYREEE (reference sequence). The V and J ends lost 4 bases and 2 bases, in that order; junction bases with no gene match: 18. The CDR3 DNA sequence: TGTGCCAGCAGCACCCTCCCGGGGGGACAGGGGAGTTTTACCAAAAACATTCAGTACTTC. Its protein product is CASSTLPGGQGSFTKNIQYF.

This clonotype has more than one count but fewer than ten. V is TRBV20-1 and J is TRBJ1-6; 7 bases are a match to TRBD1. From germline, CDR1 is DFQATT and CDR2 SNEGSKA (reference sequence). J was trimmed by 3 bases and V by 5 bases; bases with no gene match: 13. The CDR3 is 17 residues long. CDR3 coding DNA: TGCAGTGCTCAAACGGGACAGACCCTCGTCTATAATTCACCCCTCCACTTT. It translates to CSAQTGQTLVYNSPLHF.

This sequence joins TRBV19 and TRBJ2-1; 11 positions agree with TRBD2. Germline CDR1 and CDR2: LNHDA and SQIVND (reference sequence). The ends lost 9 bases at V and 0 bases at J; junction bases unmatched: 16. The CDR3 consists of 19 residues. The CDR3 nucleotides read TGTGCCAGCCAGAAGGCGGGACTAGCGGTCCAGAGCTCCTACAATGAGCAGTTCTTC. Amino acid sequence: CASQKAGLAVQSSYNEQFF. The variable domain in full, completed from reference TRBV19 and TRBJ2-1, reads DGGITQSPKYLFRKEGQNVTLSCEQNLNHDAMYWYRQDPGQGLRLIYYSQIVNDFQKGDIAEGYSVSREKKESFPLTVTSAQKNPTAFYLCASQKAGLAVQSSYNEQFFGPGTRLTVL.